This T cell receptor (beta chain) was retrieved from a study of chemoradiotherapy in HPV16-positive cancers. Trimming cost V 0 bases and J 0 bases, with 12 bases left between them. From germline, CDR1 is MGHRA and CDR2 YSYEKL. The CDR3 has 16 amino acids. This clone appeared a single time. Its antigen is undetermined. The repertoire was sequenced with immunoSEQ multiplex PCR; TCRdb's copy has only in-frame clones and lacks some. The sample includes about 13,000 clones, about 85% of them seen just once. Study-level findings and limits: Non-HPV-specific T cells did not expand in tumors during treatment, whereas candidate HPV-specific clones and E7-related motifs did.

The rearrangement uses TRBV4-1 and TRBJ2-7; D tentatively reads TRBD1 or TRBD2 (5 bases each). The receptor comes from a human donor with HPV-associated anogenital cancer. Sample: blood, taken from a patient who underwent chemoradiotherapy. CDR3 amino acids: CASSQELGTSSYEQYF. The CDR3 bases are TGCGCCAGCAGCCAAGAACTCGGGACCAGCTCCTACGAGCAGTACTTC.